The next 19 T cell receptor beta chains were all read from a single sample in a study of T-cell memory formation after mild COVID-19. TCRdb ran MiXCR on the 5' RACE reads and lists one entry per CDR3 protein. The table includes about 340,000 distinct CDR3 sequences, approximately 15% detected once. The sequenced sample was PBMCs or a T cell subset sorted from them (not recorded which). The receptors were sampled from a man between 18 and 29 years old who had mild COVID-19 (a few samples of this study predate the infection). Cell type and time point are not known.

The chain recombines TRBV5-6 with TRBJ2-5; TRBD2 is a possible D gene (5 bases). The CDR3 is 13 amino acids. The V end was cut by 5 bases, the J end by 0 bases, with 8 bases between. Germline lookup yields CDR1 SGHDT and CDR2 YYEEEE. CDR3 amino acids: CASRRDYQETQYF. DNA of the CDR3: TGTGCCAGCAGACGGGATTACCAAGAGACCCAGTACTTC. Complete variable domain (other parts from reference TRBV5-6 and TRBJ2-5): DAGVTQSPTHLIKTRGQQVTLRCSPKSGHDTVSWYQQALGQGPQFIFQYYEEEERQRGNFPDRFSGHQFPNYSSELNVNALLLGDSALYLCASRRDYQETQYFGPGTRLLVL.

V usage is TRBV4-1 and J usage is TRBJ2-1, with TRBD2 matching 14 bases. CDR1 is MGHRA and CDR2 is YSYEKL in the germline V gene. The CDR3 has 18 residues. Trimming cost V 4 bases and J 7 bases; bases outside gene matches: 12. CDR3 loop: CASSLSGLAGGPGNEQFF. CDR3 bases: TGCGCCAGCAGCCTAAGCGGACTAGCGGGGGGACCGGGGAATGAGCAGTTCTTC.

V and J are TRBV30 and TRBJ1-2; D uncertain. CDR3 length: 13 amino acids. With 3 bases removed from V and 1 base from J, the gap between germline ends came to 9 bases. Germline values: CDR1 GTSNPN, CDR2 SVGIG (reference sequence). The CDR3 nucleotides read TGTGCCTGGAGGCAGCTATATAACTATGGCTACACCTTC. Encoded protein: CAWRQLYNYGYTF.

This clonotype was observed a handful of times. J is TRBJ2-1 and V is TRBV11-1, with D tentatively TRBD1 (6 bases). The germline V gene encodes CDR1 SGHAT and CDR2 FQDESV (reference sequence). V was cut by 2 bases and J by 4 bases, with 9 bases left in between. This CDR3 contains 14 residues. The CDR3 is CASSLQGLYNEQFF. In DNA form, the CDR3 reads TGTGCCAGCAGCTTACAGGGGCTTTACAATGAGCAGTTCTTC.

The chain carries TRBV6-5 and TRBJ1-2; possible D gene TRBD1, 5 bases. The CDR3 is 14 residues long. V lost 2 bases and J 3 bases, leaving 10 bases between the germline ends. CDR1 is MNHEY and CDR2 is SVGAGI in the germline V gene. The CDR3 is CASSYGQGDYGYTF. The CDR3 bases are TGTGCCAGCAGTTACGGGCAGGGCGACTATGGCTACACCTTC.

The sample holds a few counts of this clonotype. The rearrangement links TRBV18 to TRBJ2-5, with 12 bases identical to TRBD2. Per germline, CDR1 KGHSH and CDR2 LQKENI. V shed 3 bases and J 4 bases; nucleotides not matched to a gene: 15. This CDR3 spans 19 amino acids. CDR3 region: CASSPLTTSGGAPRETQYF. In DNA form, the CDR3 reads TGTGCCAGCTCACCCCTGACGACTAGCGGGGGTGCACCGCGAGAGACCCAGTACTTC.

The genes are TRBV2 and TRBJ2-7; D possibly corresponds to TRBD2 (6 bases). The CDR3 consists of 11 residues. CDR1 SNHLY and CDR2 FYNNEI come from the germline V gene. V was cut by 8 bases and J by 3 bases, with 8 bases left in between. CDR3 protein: CASLGGYEQYV. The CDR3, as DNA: TGTGCCAGCCTGGGGGGCTACGAGCAGTACGTC.

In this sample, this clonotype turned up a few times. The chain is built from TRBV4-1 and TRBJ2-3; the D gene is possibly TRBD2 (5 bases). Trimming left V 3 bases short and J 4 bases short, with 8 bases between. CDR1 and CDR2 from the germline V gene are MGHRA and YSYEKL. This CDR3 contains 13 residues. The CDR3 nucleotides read TGCGCCAGCAGCCACCGCGGGCCAGATACGCAGTATTTT. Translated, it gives CASSHRGPDTQYF.

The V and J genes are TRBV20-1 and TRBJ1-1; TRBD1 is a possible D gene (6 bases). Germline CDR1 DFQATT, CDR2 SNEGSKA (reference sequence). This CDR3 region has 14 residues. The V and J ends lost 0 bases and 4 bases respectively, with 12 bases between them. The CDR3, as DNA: TGCAGTGCTAGAGATGGGGGGCCGAGCACTGAAGCTTTCTTT. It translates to CSARDGGPSTEAFF.

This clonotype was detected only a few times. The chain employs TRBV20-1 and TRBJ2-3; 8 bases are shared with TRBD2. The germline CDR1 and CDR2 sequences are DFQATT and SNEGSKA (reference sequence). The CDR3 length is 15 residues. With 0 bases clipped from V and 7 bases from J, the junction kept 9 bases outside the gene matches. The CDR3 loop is CSARDSGGGLNTQYF. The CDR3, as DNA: TGCAGTGCTAGAGATAGTGGCGGGGGGCTTAATACGCAGTATTTT.

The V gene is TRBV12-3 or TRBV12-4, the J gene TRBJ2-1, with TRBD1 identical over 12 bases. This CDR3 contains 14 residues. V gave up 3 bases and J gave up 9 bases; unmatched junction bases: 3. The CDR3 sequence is CASSFGTGGSEQFF. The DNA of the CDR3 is TGTGCCAGCAGTTTCGGGACAGGGGGCAGTGAGCAGTTCTTC.

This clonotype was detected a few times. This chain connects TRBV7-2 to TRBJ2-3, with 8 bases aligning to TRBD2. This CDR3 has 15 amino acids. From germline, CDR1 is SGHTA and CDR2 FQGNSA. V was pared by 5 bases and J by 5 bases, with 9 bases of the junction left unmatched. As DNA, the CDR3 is TGTGCCAGCAGCAACGGGGGGGCGTCGGGAGATACGCAGTATTTT. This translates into CASSNGGASGDTQYF.

CDR3 region: CASSAFAGRNGNQPQHF. The CDR3 bases are TGTGCCAGCAGTGCATTTGCGGGAAGAAACGGCAATCAGCCCCAGCATTTT. The chain uses TRBV6-6 and TRBJ1-5, with D unclear. This CDR3 has 17 residues. V was trimmed by 5 bases and J by 2 bases, leaving 19 bases between them. Germline CDR1 MNHNY, CDR2 SVGAGI (reference sequence).

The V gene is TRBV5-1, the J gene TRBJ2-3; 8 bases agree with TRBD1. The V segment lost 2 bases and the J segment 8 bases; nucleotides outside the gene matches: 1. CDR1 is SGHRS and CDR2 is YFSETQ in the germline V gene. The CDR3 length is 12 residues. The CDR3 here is CASSFQGATQYF. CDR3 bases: TGCGCCAGCAGCTTTCAGGGGGCTACGCAGTATTTT.

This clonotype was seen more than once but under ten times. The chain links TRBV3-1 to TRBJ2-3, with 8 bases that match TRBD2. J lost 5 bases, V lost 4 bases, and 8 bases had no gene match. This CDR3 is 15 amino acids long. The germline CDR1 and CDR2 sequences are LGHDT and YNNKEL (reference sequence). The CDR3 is CASSPRPGGQDTQYF. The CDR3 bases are TGTGCCAGCAGCCCCCGTCCGGGGGGGCAAGATACGCAGTATTTT.

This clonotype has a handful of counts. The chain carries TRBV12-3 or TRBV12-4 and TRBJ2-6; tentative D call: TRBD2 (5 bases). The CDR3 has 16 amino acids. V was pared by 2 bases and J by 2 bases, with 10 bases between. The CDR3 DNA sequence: TGTGCCAGCAGTTTATGGGCGGGCCCTGGGGCCAACGTCCTGACTTTC. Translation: CASSLWAGPGANVLTF.

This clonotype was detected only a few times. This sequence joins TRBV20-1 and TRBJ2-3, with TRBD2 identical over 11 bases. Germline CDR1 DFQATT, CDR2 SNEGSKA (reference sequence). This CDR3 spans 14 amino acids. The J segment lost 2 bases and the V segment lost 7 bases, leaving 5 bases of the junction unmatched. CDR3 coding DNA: TGCAGTGTCCTGGGACTAGCGGACACAGATACGCAGTATTTT. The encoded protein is CSVLGLADTDTQYF.

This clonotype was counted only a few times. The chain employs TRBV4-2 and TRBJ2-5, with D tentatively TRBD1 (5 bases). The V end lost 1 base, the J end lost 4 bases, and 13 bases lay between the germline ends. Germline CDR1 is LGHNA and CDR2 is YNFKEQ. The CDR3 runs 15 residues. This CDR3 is CASSQVFVGLETQYF. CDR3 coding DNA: TGTGCCAGCAGCCAAGTTTTTGTGGGGCTAGAGACCCAGTACTTC.

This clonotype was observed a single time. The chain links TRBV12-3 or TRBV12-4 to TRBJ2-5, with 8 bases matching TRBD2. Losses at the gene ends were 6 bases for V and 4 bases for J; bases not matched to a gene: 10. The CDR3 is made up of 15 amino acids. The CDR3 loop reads CASSPAGTSGETQYF. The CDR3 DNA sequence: TGTGCCAGCAGCCCAGCCGGGACTAGTGGAGAGACCCAGTACTTC.